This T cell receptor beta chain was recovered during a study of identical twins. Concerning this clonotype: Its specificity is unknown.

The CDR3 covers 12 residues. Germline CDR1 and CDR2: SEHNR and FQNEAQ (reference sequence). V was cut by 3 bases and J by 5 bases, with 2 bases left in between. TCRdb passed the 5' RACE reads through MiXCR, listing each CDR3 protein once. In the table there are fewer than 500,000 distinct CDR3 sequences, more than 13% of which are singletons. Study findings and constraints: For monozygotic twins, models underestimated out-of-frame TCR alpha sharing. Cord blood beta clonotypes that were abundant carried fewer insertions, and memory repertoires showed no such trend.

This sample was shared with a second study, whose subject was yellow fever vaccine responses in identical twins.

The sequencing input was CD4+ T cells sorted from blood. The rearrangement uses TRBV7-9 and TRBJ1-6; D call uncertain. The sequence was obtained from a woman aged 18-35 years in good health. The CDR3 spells CASSFDNSPLHF. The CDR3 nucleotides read TGTGCCAGCAGCTTCGATAATTCACCCCTCCACTTT.